What follows are 5 T cell receptor beta chains derived from one specimen sequenced in a study of OX40 agonist ivuxolimab in advanced cancers. Data came from immunoSEQ multiplex PCR; TCRdb stores just in-frame clones and leaves some out. The table has 70,000 to 100,000 clones, 90% seen once; the top ten hold 7% to 8.5%. The source was CD4+ or CD8+ T cells sorted from blood, collected in a trial of the OX40 agonist ivuxolimab. The receptors were gathered from an adult with an advanced solid tumor such as melanoma, head and neck, liver or kidney cancer.

This CDR3 is CASRWGDYEQFF. The CDR3 DNA is TGTGCCAGCAGGTGGGGGGACTATGAGCAGTTCTTC. This chain links TRBV11-3 with TRBJ2-1; D may be TRBD2 (6 bases). This CDR3 has 12 amino acids. V was shortened by 6 bases and J by 8 bases, with 11 bases between the two germline ends. In germline, CDR1 is SGHNT, CDR2 YENEEA.

The chain employs TRBV11-2 and TRBJ2-2, with D unclear. With 5 bases removed from V and 4 bases from J, the gap between germline ends came to 11 bases. Germline loops: CDR1 SGHAT, CDR2 FQNNGV. The CDR3 loop spans 14 amino acids. The CDR3 nucleotides are TGTGCCAGCAGCACCCCACGTCGCACCGGGGAGCTGTTTTTT. Amino acids: CASSTPRRTGELFF.

For the CDR3, the DNA is TGTGCCAGCAGCATCCCTGGGACAGGGAACGAGCAGTACTTC. Amino acid sequence: CASSIPGTGNEQYF. The chain uses TRBV4-2 and TRBJ2-7; 9 nucleotides line up with TRBD1. Looked up from germline, CDR1 is LGHNA and CDR2 is YNFKEQ. Trimming took 5 bases from V and 5 from J; bases not matched to a gene: 7. The CDR3 is made up of 14 amino acids.

This chain links TRBV30 with TRBJ2-7; D tentatively fits TRBD1 or TRBD2 (5 bases each). The ends were cut back, 4 bases at V and 4 bases at J, with 14 bases in the middle. Germline CDR1 reads GTSNPN; CDR2 reads SVGIG (reference sequence). The CDR3 is 13 amino acids. CDR3 nucleotide sequence: TGTGCCTGGACCGTGCAGTGGGGGTACGAGCAGTACTTC. Amino acid sequence: CAWTVQWGYEQYF.

The chain uses TRBV2 and TRBJ2-5; TRBD1 agrees at 9 bases. Per the germline V gene, CDR1 is SNHLY and CDR2 is FYNNEI. There are 15 residues in the CDR3. V dropped 5 bases and J dropped 4; count of bases not matched to a gene: 8. The DNA for the CDR3 is TGTGCCAGCAGTTACCGGGACAGGGTCGGAGAGACCCAGTACTTC. Translated, it gives CASSYRDRVGETQYF.